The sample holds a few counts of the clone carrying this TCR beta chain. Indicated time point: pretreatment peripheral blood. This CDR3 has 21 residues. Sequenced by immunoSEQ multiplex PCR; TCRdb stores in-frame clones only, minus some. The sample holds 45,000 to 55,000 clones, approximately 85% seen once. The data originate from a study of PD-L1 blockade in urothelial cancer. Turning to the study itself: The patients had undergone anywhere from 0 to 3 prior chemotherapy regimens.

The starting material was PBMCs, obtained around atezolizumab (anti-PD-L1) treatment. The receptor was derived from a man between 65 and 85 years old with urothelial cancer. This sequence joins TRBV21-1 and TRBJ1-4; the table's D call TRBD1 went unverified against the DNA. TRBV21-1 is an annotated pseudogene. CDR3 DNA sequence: TGTGCCAGCAGCAAAGGGGTAGGACAGGGCCAAGAGGAGACAACTAATGAAAAACTGTTTTTT. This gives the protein CASSKGVGQGQEETTNEKLFF.